The 26 T cell receptor beta chains given below trace back to one sample, sequenced in a study of T cell repertoires in cytomegalovirus infection. These receptors' targets are unknown. MiXCR was run by TCRdb on the reads, yielding one entry per CDR3 protein. The table lists 400,000 to 600,000 distinct CDR3 sequences, approximately 42% of them singletons, with around 45% in the top ten. The sample here was cultured PBMCs, taken from culture after CMV antigen stimulation. Receptors originate from a human donor in good health (CMV status not recorded). Some clones in this sample may be carry-over from other donors' samples.

This clonotype was counted between two and nine times. This chain links TRBV6-6 with TRBJ2-3, with TRBD2 identical over 11 bases. This CDR3 has 16 amino acids. V lost 0 bases to trimming and J lost 4 bases; unmatched junction nucleotides: 3. Germline V gene sequence: CDR1 MNHNY, CDR2 SVGAGI (reference sequence). Written as DNA, the CDR3 is TGTGCCAGCAGTTACTCGCTAGCGGGGGGATCAGATACGCAGTATTTT. Translated, it gives CASSYSLAGGSDTQYF.

The chain links TRBV6-5 to TRBJ2-3; weak D call: TRBD1 (5 bases). The V gene lost 8 bases and the J gene lost 6 bases, with 27 bases spanning the gap. The CDR3 extends over 17 amino acids. The germline CDR1 and CDR2 sequences are MNHEY and SVGAGI. CDR3 bases: TGTGCCAGCGGGGCCAGTTACCCCGACTCGTACCTCGATACGCAGTATTTT. Its translation is CASGASYPDSYLDTQYF.

This clonotype was observed a handful of times. V and J are TRBV7-2 and TRBJ2-1; D not resolved. The germline gives CDR1 SGHTA, CDR2 FQGNSA. V lost 6 bases, J lost 3 bases, and 9 bases lay in between. This CDR3 has 13 amino acids. DNA for the CDR3: TGTGCCAGCAGACCTAGTTTCTACAATGAGCAGTTCTTC. Protein: CASRPSFYNEQFF.

The chain has TRBV7-2 and TRBJ2-1; D tentatively reads TRBD1 or TRBD2 (9 bases each). Germline V gives CDR1 SGHTA, CDR2 FQGNSA. The V end was cut by 4 bases, the J end by 9 bases, with 19 bases between. CDR3 size: 15 residues. Here the CDR3 DNA reads TGTGCCAGCAGCTCTGGACTAGCGACAGGGGGTGAGCAGTTCTTC. Translated, it gives CASSSGLATGGEQFF.

The CDR3 DNA reads TGTGCCAGCAGCTTAATGAGGGGCCAAGAGACCCAGTACTTC. It specifies CASSLMRGQETQYF. This sequence joins TRBV11-2 and TRBJ2-5; D is perhaps TRBD1 or TRBD2 (5 bases each). The CDR3 has 14 residues. Germline values: CDR1 SGHAT, CDR2 FQNNGV. V was pared by 2 bases and J by 1 base, with 8 bases between.

This rearrangement joins TRBV12-3 or TRBV12-4 to TRBJ1-3, with a weak D call TRBD1 (5 bases). V dropped 6 bases and J dropped 1 base, with 22 bases sitting between them. The CDR3 is made up of 18 amino acids. The CDR3 is CASRQLLYRRWSGNTIYF. The CDR3 nucleotides read TGTGCCAGCAGACAACTTCTGTACAGGAGGTGGTCTGGAAACACCATATATTTT.

This chain connects TRBV5-6 to TRBJ1-5; D gene unclear. Germline V lookup: CDR1 SGHDT, CDR2 YYEEEE. V shed 2 bases and J shed 4 bases, with 7 bases lying between them. The CDR3 contains 13 residues. CDR3 sequence (DNA): TGTGCCAGCAGCTTTCACAGAAATCAGCCCCAGCATTTT. Amino acids: CASSFHRNQPQHF.

This clonotype has just a few counts. The chain couples TRBV7-8 to TRBJ1-1; possible D gene TRBD1, 5 bases. V shed 5 bases and J shed 4 bases, with 20 bases lying between them. The CDR3 runs to 16 residues. CDR1 is SGHVS and CDR2 is FQNEAQ in the germline V gene. As DNA, the CDR3 is TGTGCCAGCAGCAAAGGGGTCACAGGAGGGAGCACTGAAGCTTTCTTT. It yields the protein CASSKGVTGGSTEAFF.

The rearrangement uses TRBV7-2 and TRBJ2-7; 7 bases align to TRBD1. Germline lookup yields CDR1 SGHTA and CDR2 FQGNSA. This CDR3 has 14 amino acids. V was pared by 3 bases and J by 5 bases, with 7 bases of the junction left unmatched. The CDR3 protein is CASSLTGYYDEQYF. The CDR3 coding sequence is TGTGCCAGCAGCTTGACAGGGTACTATGACGAGCAGTACTTC.

In its sample, this clonotype was seen a few times. J is TRBJ2-1 and V is TRBV7-9; tentative D call: TRBD1 (6 bases). CDR1 is SEHNR, CDR2 FQNEAQ, per germline (reference sequence). This CDR3 has 15 amino acids. The V end lost 2 bases, the J end lost 7 bases, and 15 bases lay between the germline ends. The CDR3 spells CASSLPRGIKNEQFF. The CDR3 nucleotides are TGTGCCAGCAGCTTACCTAGGGGGATAAAGAATGAGCAGTTCTTC.

As regards this clonotype: It may be a read error: a sequence one base away is much more abundant. This chain connects TRBV7-2 to TRBJ2-3; 13 positions match TRBD2. This CDR3 comprises 16 residues. Germline V lookup: CDR1 SGHTA, CDR2 FQGNSA. V was pared by 3 bases and J by 6 bases, with 6 bases of the junction left unmatched. The CDR3 DNA sequence: TGTGCCAGCAGCTTCGGACTAGCGGGGGTCAGTGATACGCAGTATTTT. It encodes CASSFGLAGVSDTQYF.

This clonotype was counted between two and nine times. The CDR3 region has the DNA TGTGCCAGCAGCTTATTGGGCCCGGGTACGCAGTATTTT. Translating gives CASSLLGPGTQYF. This sequence joins TRBV7-9 and TRBJ2-3; D call uncertain. Germline V gene data show CDR1 as SEHNR and CDR2 as FQNEAQ (reference sequence). Trimming pared 2 bases from V and 8 bases from J, leaving 11 bases between. This CDR3 comprises 13 residues. The whole variable domain, filled in from reference TRBV7-9 and TRBJ2-3, reads DTGVSQNPRHKITKRGQNVTFRCDPISEHNRLYWYRQTLGQGPEFLTYFQNEAQLEKSRLLSDRFSAERPKGSFSTLEIQRTEQGDSAMYLCASSLLGPGTQYFGPGTRLTVL.

The J gene is TRBJ2-5, the V gene TRBV7-2; maybe TRBD2 (6 bases). Germline V gene sequence: CDR1 SGHTA, CDR2 FQGNSA. The CDR3 runs to 14 residues. V lost 5 bases and J lost 2, with 12 bases in between. The CDR3 is CASSRGLPQETQYF. CDR3 coding DNA: TGTGCCAGCAGCCGGGGACTGCCTCAAGAGACCCAGTACTTC. Variable domain in full (rest from reference TRBV7-2 and TRBJ2-5): GAGVSQSPSNKVTEKGKDVELRCDPISGHTALYWYRQSLGQGLEFLIYFQGNSAPDKSGLPSDRFSAERTGGSVSTLTIQRTQQEDSAVYLCASSRGLPQETQYFGPGTRLLVL.

The sample holds one count of this clonotype. This chain links TRBV15 with TRBJ2-2, with 9 bases lining up with TRBD2. The CDR3 is made up of 16 amino acids. The V gene end was trimmed by 5 bases and the J gene end by 7 bases; junction bases not matched to a gene: 11. Germline V gene sequence: CDR1 LNHNV, CDR2 YYDKDF (reference sequence). DNA of the CDR3: TGTGCCACCAGCCCGAGGTTAGCGGGAGTTCTCGGGGAGCTGTTTTTT. Amino acid sequence: CATSPRLAGVLGELFF.

This clonotype came up a few times. V gene TRBV6-2 or TRBV6-3 combines with J gene TRBJ2-3; 10 nucleotides match TRBD2. The germline CDR1 and CDR2 sequences are MNHEY and SVGEGT. Trimming took 2 bases from V and 2 from J; bases not matched to a gene: 4. This CDR3 region has 16 residues. The CDR3 bases are TGTGCCAGCAGTTACCCACTAGCGGGATTCACAGATACGCAGTATTTT. Translating it yields CASSYPLAGFTDTQYF.

Here the CDR3 reads CASSQVEGGGNQPQHF. The CDR3 DNA is TGCGCCAGCAGCCAAGTGGAAGGGGGGGGGAATCAGCCCCAGCATTTT. This sequence joins TRBV4-3 and TRBJ1-5; weak D call: TRBD1 (6 bases). The CDR3 covers 16 residues. The V gene's germline CDR1 is LGHNA and CDR2 YSLEER. Trimming cost V 1 base and J 4 bases, with 14 bases left between them.

The rearrangement uses TRBV5-6 and TRBJ2-7, with a tentative D call TRBD2 (5 bases). CDR1 is SGHDT and CDR2 is YYEEEE in the germline V gene. The V end was cut by 3 bases, the J end by 7 bases, with 17 bases between. CDR3 size: 14 residues. Here the CDR3 DNA reads TGTGCCAGCAGCTATACGGACTCTACCGTGGAGCAGTACTTC. It encodes CASSYTDSTVEQYF.

CDR3 in DNA: TGTGCCAGCACCGGGGAGGTCGGGTCACCCCTCCACTTT. Amino acid sequence: CASTGEVGSPLHF. The chain carries TRBV7-6 and TRBJ1-6; the D is unclear. Germline V CDR1 and CDR2: SGHVS, FNYEAQ. The V end was cut by 7 bases, the J end by 10 bases, with 14 bases between. This CDR3 has 13 amino acids.

This clonotype was counted at least ten times. This CDR3 is missing its conserved last phenylalanine or tryptophan, likely due to a read error. It is unclear where the CDR3 begins or ends on the DNA, so no DNA is shown, and the CDR3 is as TCRdb lists it. The gene calls are TRBV7-2 and TRBJ2-5. Termini included, the CDR3 measures 13 amino acids. Germline V gene lookup returns CDR1 SGHTA and CDR2 FQGNSA. CDR3 protein: CASSFRNDLLILI.

V and J are TRBV20-1 and TRBJ2-2; a weak D match, TRBD2 (5 bases). CDR1 DFQATT and CDR2 SNEGSKA come from the germline V gene (reference sequence). This CDR3 has 14 amino acids. Trimming left V 1 base short and J 6 bases short, with 12 bases between. The CDR3 sequence: CSARGGSGAGELFF. CDR3 in DNA: TGCAGTGCTAGAGGAGGGAGTGGCGCCGGGGAGCTGTTTTTT.

This clonotype was seen a handful of times. V and J are TRBV9 and TRBJ1-6; no reliable D call. V was clipped by 7 bases and J by 5 bases, with 19 bases between them. The CDR3 spans 16 residues. Germline assignment: CDR1 SGDLS and CDR2 YYNGEE. CDR3 DNA sequence: TGTGCCAGCCCAGCCCCTACTTGGGAAAATAATTCACCCCTCCACTTT. Amino acids: CASPAPTWENNSPLHF.

The V gene is TRBV12-3 or TRBV12-4, the J gene TRBJ2-2; tentatively, D is TRBD2 (6 bases). Trimming removed 6 bases from V and 6 bases from J, with 11 bases in between. The CDR3 is 13 residues long. The CDR3 DNA reads TGTGCCAGCAGGGGCAGGAGGGCCGGGGAGCTGTTTTTT. Its protein product is CASRGRRAGELFF.

This clonotype has a handful of counts. The chain has TRBV7-2 and TRBJ2-5; D remains unclear. Germline V CDR1 and CDR2: SGHTA, FQGNSA. Trimming pared 1 base from V and 3 bases from J, leaving 9 bases between. The CDR3 loop spans 14 amino acids. CDR3 in DNA: TGTGCCAGCAGCTTAGAGGCACAGAAAGAGACCCAGTACTTC. Translating it yields CASSLEAQKETQYF.

This chain joins TRBV11-2 and TRBJ2-7; 9 positions agree with TRBD1. V gave up 2 bases and J gave up 8 bases; unmatched junction bases: 7. This CDR3 contains 14 residues. Germline lookup yields CDR1 SGHAT and CDR2 FQNNGV. The CDR3 here is CASSLSRTGDQQYF. The CDR3 DNA sequence: TGTGCCAGCAGCTTATCCCGGACAGGGGACCAGCAGTACTTC.

The rearrangement uses TRBV7-2 and TRBJ1-5, with 7 positions matching TRBD1. This CDR3 contains 16 residues. Germline CDR1 SGHTA, CDR2 FQGNSA. The junction had 6 bases not matched to a gene; V was cut back by 4 bases and J by 0 bases. The CDR3 DNA reads TGTGCCAGCAGCTCTCAGGGGGTCTATAGCAATCAGCCCCAGCATTTT. It codes for CASSSQGVYSNQPQHF.

V is TRBV10-3 and J is TRBJ2-5; D is unresolved. V lost 0 bases and J 7 bases, leaving 6 bases between the germline ends. Germline V lookup: CDR1 ENHRY, CDR2 SYGVKD. The CDR3 has 12 amino acids. In DNA form, the CDR3 reads TGTGCCATCAGTGAGTCGATCGCGACCCAGTACTTC. This codes for CAISESIATQYF.